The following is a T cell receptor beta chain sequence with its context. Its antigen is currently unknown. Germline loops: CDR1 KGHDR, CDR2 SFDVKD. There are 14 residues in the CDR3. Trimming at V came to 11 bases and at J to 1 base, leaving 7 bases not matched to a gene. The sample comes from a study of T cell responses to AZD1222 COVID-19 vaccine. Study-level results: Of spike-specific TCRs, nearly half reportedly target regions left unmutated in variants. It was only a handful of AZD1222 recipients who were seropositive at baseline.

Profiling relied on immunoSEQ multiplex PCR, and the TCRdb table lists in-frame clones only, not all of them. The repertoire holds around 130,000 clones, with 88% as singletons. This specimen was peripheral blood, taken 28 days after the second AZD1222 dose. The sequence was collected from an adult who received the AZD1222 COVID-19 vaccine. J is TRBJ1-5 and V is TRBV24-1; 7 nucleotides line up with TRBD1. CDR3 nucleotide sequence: TGTGCCATTTCGACAGGGTCGAGCAATCAGCCCCAGCATTTT. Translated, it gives CAISTGSSNQPQHF.